The next 14 T cell receptor beta chains were all read from a single sample in a study of shared T cell receptors in the human thymus. Some clones are missing from TCRdb's copy, which holds only in-frame ones; the method was immunoSEQ multiplex PCR. The sample has more than 550,000 clones; around 87% are singletons. The data also belong to a second study, concerning human thymus T cells.

Sequenced sample: thymocytes. Receptor source: a boy less than two years old with a congenital heart defect.

The V call is TRBV19, the J call TRBJ1-5, with D perhaps TRBD1 (6 bases). The CDR3 is made up of 15 amino acids. V was trimmed by 7 bases and J by 4 bases, leaving 17 bases between them. Germline CDR1 LNHDA, CDR2 SQIVND (reference sequence). CDR3 bases: TGTGCCAGTATGGGAACAGGGTTTGGAAATCAGCCCCAGCATTTT. This gives the protein CASMGTGFGNQPQHF.

V is TRBV4-3 and J is TRBJ2-7, with D possibly being TRBD1 (6 bases). CDR3 length: 13 residues. Per germline, CDR1 LGHNA and CDR2 YSLEER. Trimming removed 2 bases at V and 6 bases at J, with 11 bases between. CDR3 DNA sequence: TGCGCCAGCAGCCAAACAGGGACCTCCGAGCAGTACTTC. Protein: CASSQTGTSEQYF.

CDR3 nucleotide sequence: TGTGCCAGCTCACCACTAAACCCAGGGCCCCCGGTGGATGGCTACACCTTC. Protein: CASSPLNPGPPVDGYTF. The chain employs TRBV18 and TRBJ1-2; a weak D match, TRBD1 (5 bases). V gave up 1 base and J gave up 6 bases, with 21 bases separating them. There are 17 residues in the CDR3. The germline CDR1 and CDR2 sequences are KGHSH and LQKENI.

This chain links TRBV15 with TRBJ1-5; 7 bases line up with TRBD1. The CDR3 is 17 amino acids. Trimming at V came to 2 bases and at J to 0 bases, leaving 7 bases not matched to a gene. Looked up from germline, CDR1 is LNHNV and CDR2 is YYDKDF (reference sequence). This chain's CDR3 is CATSRTGDSYSNQPQHF. CDR3 sequence (DNA): TGTGCCACCAGCAGAACAGGGGACTCGTATAGCAATCAGCCCCAGCATTTT.

The chain's CDR3 is CASSGTSNEQYF. CDR3 in DNA: TGTGCCAGCAGTGGGACTAGCAACGAGCAGTACTTC. The chain is built from TRBV2 and TRBJ2-7, with 8 bases aligning to TRBD2. Germline V lookup: CDR1 SNHLY, CDR2 FYNNEI. The CDR3 runs to 12 residues. J lost 5 bases, V lost 4 bases, and 1 base had no gene match.

As for this clone: The sample contains more than one DNA sequence encoding this CDR3. The chain carries TRBV19 and TRBJ1-5, with TRBD1 matching 8 bases. Unmatched junction bases numbered 0, after V lost 1 base and J lost 1 base. In germline, CDR1 is LNHDA, CDR2 SQIVND (reference sequence). This CDR3 is 15 amino acids long. CDR3 DNA sequence: TGTGCCAGTAGTATAGCAGGGGGCAGCAATCAGCCCCAGCATTTT. It translates to CASSIAGGSNQPQHF.

The V call is TRBV10-3, the J call TRBJ1-2; D not resolved. The V gene lost 6 bases and the J gene lost 4 bases, with 12 bases spanning the gap. Germline loops: CDR1 ENHRY, CDR2 SYGVKD. The length of the CDR3 is 13 residues. The CDR3 nucleotides are TGTGCCATCAGCAAAACGAGTCCCTATGGCTACACCTTC. It codes for CAISKTSPYGYTF.

V gene TRBV28 combines with J gene TRBJ2-7; TRBD1 agrees at 10 bases. The CDR3 is 14 amino acids. Looked up from germline, CDR1 is MDHEN and CDR2 is SYDVKM. V was pared by 3 bases and J by 4 bases, with 3 bases of the junction left unmatched. This CDR3 reads CASSFDRGLYEQYF. The CDR3 nucleotides read TGTGCCAGCAGTTTTGACAGGGGGCTGTACGAGCAGTACTTC.

This chain joins TRBV13 and TRBJ1-2; D remains unclear. Germline assignment: CDR1 PRHDT and CDR2 FYEKMQ (reference sequence). The CDR3 length is 14 residues. Deletions cut 0 bases from V and 4 bases from J, with 9 bases between. The CDR3 DNA reads as TGTGCCAGCAGCTTAGGCCTGGGAGGCTATGGCTACACCTTC. It codes for CASSLGLGGYGYTF.

The chain uses TRBV25-1 and TRBJ1-1; 7 bases are shared with TRBD1. This CDR3 has 15 amino acids. In germline, CDR1 is MGHDK, CDR2 SYGVNS. V gave up 4 bases and J gave up 2 bases; unmatched junction bases: 7. CDR3 nucleotides: TGTGCCAGCAGTGTCTCACAGGGGTCAAACACTGAAGCTTTCTTT. The encoded protein is CASSVSQGSNTEAFF.

The chain is built from TRBV28 and TRBJ2-7, with a tentative D call TRBD2 (6 bases). CDR3 length: 14 residues. CDR1 MDHEN and CDR2 SYDVKM come from the germline V gene. V shed 3 bases and J shed 3 bases, with 12 bases lying between them. The CDR3 reads CASSLRDGYYEQYF. The CDR3 DNA sequence: TGTGCCAGCAGTTTGCGGGACGGATACTACGAGCAGTACTTC.

The chain uses TRBV4-3 and TRBJ1-5, with a weak D call TRBD1 (5 bases). The germline gives CDR1 LGHNA, CDR2 YSLEER. This CDR3 has 18 residues. The V gene lost 4 bases and the J gene lost 0 bases, with 19 bases spanning the gap. The CDR3 DNA follows: TGCGCCAGCAGCCCAAGTGCAGGGCATAACTATAGCAATCAGCCCCAGCATTTT. This gives the protein CASSPSAGHNYSNQPQHF.

This chain connects TRBV6-5 to TRBJ2-2; possibly TRBD1 for D (5 bases). This CDR3 has 16 residues. The germline gives CDR1 MNHEY, CDR2 SVGAGI. Between the trimmed V and J ends, which lost 3 bases and 4 bases, there was a span of 15 bases. DNA of the CDR3: TGTGCCAGCAGTTATCGTACAGGTCCCGTCACCGGGGAGCTGTTTTTT. This sequence encodes CASSYRTGPVTGELFF.

The V call is TRBV13, the J call TRBJ2-7; TRBD2 aligns across 9 bases. CDR1 and CDR2 (germline): PRHDT, FYEKMQ (reference sequence). The CDR3 contains 14 residues. Unmatched junction bases numbered 5, after V lost 5 bases and J lost 3 bases. The CDR3 bases are TGTGCCAGCAGCCGGTGGACTAGCGACTACGAGCAGTACTTC. This translates into CASSRWTSDYEQYF.